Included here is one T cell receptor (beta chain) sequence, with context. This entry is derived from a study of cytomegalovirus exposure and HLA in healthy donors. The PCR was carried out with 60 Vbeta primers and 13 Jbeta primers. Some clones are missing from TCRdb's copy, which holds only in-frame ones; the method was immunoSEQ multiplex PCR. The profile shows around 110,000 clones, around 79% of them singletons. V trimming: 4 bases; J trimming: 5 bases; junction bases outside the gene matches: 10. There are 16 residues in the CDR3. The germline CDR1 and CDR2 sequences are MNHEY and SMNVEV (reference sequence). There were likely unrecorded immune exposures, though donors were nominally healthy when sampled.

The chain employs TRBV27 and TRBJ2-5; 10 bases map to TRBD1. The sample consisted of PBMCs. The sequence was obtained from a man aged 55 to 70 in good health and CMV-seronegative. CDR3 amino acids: CASSSLTGGMGETQYF. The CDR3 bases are TGTGCCAGCAGTTCCTTGACAGGGGGCATGGGGGAGACCCAGTACTTC.